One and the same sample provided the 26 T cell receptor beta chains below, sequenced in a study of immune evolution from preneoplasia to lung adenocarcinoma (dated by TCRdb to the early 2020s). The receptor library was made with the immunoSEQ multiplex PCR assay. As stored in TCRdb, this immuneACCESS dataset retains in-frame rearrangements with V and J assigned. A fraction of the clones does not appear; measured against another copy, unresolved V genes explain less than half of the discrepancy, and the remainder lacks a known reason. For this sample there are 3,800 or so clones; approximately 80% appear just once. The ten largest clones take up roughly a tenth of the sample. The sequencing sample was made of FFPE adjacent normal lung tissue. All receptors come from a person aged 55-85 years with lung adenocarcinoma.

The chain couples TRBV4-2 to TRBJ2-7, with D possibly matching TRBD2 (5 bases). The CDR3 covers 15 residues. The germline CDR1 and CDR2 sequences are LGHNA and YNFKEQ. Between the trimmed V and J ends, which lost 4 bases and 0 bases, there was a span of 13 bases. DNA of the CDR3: TGTGCCAGCAGCCGGGAAGCGGAAAGCTCCTACGAGCAGTACTTC. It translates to CASSREAESSYEQYF.

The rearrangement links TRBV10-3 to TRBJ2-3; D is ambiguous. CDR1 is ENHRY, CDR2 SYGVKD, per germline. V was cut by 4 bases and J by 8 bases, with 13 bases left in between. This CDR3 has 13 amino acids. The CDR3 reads CAISALDLGTQYF. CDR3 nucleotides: TGTGCCATCAGTGCCCTAGACCTTGGTACGCAGTATTTT.

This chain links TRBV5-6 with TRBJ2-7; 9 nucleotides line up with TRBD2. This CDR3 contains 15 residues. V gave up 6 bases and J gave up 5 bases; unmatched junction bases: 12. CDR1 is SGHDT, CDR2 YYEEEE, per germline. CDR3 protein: CASMKRTGTSNEQYF. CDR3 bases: TGTGCCAGCATGAAGAGGACCGGGACTAGCAACGAGCAGTACTTC.

The CDR3 DNA reads as TGTGCCAGCAGCTTAGGTGGGACAGGGAGGTATTGGACTGAAGCTTTCTTT. The encoded protein is CASSLGGTGRYWTEAFF. The rearrangement links TRBV11-2 to TRBJ1-1; 9 bases are shared with TRBD1. Germline V gene lookup returns CDR1 SGHAT and CDR2 FQNNGV. J lost 5 bases, V lost 1 base, and 11 bases had no gene match. The length of the CDR3 is 17 residues.

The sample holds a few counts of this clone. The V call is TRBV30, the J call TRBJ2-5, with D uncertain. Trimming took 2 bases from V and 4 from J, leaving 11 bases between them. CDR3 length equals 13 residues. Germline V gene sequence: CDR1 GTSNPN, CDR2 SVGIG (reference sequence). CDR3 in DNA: TGTGCCTGGAGTAGATACGGCCCAGAGACCCAGTACTTC. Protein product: CAWSRYGPETQYF.

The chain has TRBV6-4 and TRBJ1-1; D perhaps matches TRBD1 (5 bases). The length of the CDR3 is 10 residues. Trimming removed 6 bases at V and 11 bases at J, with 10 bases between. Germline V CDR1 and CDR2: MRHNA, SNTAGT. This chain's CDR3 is CASRRGMAFF. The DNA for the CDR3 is TGTGCCAGCAGGAGGGGTATGGCTTTCTTT.

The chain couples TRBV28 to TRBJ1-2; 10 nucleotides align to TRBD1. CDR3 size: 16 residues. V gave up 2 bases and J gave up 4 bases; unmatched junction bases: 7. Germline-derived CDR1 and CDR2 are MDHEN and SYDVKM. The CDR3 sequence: CASSLTTGGSLYGYTF. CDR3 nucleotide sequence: TGTGCCAGCAGTTTAACGACAGGGGGCTCACTCTATGGCTACACCTTC.

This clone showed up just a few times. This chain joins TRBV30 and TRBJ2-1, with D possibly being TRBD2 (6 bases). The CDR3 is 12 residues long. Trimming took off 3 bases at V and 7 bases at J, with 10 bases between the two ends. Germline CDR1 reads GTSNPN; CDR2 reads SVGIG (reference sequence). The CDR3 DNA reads TGTGCCTGGAGCCCTCGGGGGAATGAGCAGTTCTTC. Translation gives CAWSPRGNEQFF.

This CDR3 reads CASSLRVNEQFF. The CDR3 nucleotides read TGCGCCAGCAGCCTTAGGGTGAATGAGCAGTTCTTC. V usage is TRBV5-1 and J usage is TRBJ2-1; no firm D call. V lost 4 bases and J lost 7, with 9 bases in between. Germline values: CDR1 SGHRS, CDR2 YFSETQ. The CDR3 loop spans 12 amino acids.

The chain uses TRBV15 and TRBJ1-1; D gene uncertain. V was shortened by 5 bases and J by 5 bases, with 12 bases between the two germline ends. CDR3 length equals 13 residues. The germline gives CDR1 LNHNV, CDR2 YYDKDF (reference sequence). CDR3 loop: CATSLNTLTEAFF. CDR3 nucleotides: TGTGCCACCAGCCTGAATACGTTAACTGAAGCTTTCTTT.

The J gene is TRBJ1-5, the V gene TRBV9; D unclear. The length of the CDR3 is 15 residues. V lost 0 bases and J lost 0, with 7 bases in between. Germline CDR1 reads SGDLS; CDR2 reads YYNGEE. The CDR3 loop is CASSVGPYSNQPQHF. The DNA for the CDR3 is TGTGCCAGCAGCGTAGGTCCATATAGCAATCAGCCCCAGCATTTT.

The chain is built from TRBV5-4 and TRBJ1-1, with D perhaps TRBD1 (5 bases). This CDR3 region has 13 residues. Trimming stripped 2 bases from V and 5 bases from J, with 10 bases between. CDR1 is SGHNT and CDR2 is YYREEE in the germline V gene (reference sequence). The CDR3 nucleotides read TGTGCCAGCAGCTTAGGGACGAATACTGAAGCTTTCTTT. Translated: CASSLGTNTEAFF.

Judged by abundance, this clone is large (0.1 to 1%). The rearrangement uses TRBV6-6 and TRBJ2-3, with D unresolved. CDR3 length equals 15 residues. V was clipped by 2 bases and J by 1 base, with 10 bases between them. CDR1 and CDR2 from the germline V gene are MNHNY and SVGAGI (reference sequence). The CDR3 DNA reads TGTGCCAGCAGTTACGACGTCCGACGCACAGATACGCAGTATTTT. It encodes CASSYDVRRTDTQYF.

The DNA for the CDR3 is TGCAGCGTTGATGTCCAGGGGGCGTACGAGCAGTACTTC. Protein product: CSVDVQGAYEQYF. The chain couples TRBV29-1 to TRBJ2-7; 8 nucleotides align to TRBD1. The CDR3 sequence is 13 residues long. The V gene end was trimmed by 3 bases and the J gene end by 4 bases; junction bases not matched to a gene: 5. CDR1 and CDR2 (germline): SQVTM, ANQGSEA.

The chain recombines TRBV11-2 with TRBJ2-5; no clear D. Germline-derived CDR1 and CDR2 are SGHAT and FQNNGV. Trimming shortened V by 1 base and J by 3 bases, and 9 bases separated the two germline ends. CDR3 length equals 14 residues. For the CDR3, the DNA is TGTGCCAGCAGCTTAGCGATAGCTAAAGAGACCCAGTACTTC. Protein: CASSLAIAKETQYF.

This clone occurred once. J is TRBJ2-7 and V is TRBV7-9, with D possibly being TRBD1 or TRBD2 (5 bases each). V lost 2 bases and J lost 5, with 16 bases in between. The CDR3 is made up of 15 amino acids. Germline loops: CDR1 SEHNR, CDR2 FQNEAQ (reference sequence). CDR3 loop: CASSLIGRDLNEQYF. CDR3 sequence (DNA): TGTGCCAGCAGCTTAATCGGCAGGGACCTAAACGAGCAGTACTTC.

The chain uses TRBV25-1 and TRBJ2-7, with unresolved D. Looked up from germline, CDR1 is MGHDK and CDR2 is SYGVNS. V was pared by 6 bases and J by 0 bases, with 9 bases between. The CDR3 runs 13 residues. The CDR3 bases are TGTGCCAGCAGAGGGCGGACCTCCTACGAGCAGTACTTC. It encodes CASRGRTSYEQYF.

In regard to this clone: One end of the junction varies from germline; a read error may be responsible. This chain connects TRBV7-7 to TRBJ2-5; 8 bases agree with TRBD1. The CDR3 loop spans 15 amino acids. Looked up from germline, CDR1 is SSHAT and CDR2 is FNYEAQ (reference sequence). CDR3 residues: CASSGQGSGEETQYF. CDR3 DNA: TGTGCTAGCAGCGGACAGGGTAGCGGAGAAGAGACCCAGTACTTC.

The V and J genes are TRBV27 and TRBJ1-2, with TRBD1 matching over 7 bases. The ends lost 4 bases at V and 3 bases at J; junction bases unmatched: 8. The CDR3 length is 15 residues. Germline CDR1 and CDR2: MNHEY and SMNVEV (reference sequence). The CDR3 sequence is CASSSVRQGDYGYTF. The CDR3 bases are TGTGCCAGCAGTTCGGTGCGACAGGGCGACTATGGCTACACCTTC.

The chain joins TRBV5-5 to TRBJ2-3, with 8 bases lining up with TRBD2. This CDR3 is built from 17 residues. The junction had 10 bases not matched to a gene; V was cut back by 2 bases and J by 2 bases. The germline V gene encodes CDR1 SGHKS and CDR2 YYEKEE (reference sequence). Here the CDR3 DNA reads TGTGCCAGCAGCTTTAGCGGGGCCTCGGCTATCACAGATACGCAGTATTTT. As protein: CASSFSGASAITDTQYF.

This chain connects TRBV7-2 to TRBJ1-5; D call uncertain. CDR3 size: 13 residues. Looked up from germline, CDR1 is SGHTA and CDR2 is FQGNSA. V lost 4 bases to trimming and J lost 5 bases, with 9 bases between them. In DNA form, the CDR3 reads TGTGCCAGCAGCTACACCAATGATCAGCCCCAGCATTTT. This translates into CASSYTNDQPQHF.

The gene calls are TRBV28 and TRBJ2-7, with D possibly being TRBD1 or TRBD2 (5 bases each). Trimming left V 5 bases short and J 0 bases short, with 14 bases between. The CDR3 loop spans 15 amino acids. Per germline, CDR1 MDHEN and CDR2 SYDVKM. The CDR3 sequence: CASSGGHSTSYEQYF. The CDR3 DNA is TGTGCCAGCAGTGGAGGACACTCTACCTCCTACGAGCAGTACTTC.

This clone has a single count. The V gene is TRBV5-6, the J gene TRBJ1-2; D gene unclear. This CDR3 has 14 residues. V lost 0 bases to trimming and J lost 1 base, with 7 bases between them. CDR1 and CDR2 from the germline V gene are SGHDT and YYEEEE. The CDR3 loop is CASSLGLLNYGYTF. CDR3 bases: TGTGCCAGCAGCTTGGGGCTCCTTAACTATGGCTACACCTTC. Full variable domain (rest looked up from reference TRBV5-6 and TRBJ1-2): DAGVTQSPTHLIKTRGQQVTLRCSPKSGHDTVSWYQQALGQGPQFIFQYYEEEERQRGNFPDRFSGHQFPNYSSELNVNALLLGDSALYLCASSLGLLNYGYTFGSGTRLTVV.

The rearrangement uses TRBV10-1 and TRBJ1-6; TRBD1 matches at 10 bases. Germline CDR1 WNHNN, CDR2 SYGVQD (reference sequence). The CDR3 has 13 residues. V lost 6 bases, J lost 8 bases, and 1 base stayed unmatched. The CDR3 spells CASSGQGDSPLHF. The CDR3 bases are TGCGCCAGCAGCGGACAGGGGGATTCACCCCTCCACTTT.

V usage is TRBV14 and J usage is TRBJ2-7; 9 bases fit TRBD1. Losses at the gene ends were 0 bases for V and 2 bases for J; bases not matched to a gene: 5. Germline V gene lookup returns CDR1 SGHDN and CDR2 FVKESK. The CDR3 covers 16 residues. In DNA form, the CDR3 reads TGTGCCAGCAGCCAAGACACCGGGACAGGGACCTACGAGCAGTACTTC. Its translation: CASSQDTGTGTYEQYF.

In nucleotides, the CDR3 is TGCGCCAGCAGCTTGATGGACAGTCTAAACTACGAGCAGTACTTC. It encodes CASSLMDSLNYEQYF. This chain connects TRBV5-1 to TRBJ2-7; the D gene is possibly TRBD1 (6 bases). V was pared by 1 base and J by 3 bases, with 14 bases between. CDR3 length: 15 amino acids. CDR1 and CDR2 from the germline V gene are SGHRS and YFSETQ.